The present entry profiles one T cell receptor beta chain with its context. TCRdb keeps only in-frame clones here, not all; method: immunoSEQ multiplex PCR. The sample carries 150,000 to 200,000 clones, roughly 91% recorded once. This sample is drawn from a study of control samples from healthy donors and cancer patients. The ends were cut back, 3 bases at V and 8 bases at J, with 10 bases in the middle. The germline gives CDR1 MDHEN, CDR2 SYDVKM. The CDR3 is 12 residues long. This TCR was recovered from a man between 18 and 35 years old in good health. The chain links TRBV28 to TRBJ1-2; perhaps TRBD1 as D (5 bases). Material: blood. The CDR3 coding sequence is TGTGCCAGCAGTTTCCGGGAGGGGGGCTACACCTTC. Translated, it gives CASSFREGGYTF.